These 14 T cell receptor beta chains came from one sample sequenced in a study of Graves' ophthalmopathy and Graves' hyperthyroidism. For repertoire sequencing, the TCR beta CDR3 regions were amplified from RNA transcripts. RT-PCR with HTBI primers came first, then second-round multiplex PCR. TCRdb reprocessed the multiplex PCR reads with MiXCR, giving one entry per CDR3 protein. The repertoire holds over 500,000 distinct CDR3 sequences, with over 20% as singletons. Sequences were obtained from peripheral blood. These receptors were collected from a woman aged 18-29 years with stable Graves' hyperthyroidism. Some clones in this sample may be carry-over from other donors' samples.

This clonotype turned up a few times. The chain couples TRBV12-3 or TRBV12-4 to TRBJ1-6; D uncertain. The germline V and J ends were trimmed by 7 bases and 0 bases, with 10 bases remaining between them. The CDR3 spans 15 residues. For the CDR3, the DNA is TGTGCCAGCACCTTCAGGAGCTCCTATAATTCACCCCTCCACTTT. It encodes CASTFRSSYNSPLHF.

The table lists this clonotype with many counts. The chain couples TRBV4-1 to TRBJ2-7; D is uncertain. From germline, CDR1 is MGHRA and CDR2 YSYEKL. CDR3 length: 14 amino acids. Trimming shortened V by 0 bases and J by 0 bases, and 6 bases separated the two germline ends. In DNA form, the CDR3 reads TGCGCCAGCAGCCAAGAGGCGAGCTCCTACGAGCAGTACTTC. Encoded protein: CASSQEASSYEQYF.

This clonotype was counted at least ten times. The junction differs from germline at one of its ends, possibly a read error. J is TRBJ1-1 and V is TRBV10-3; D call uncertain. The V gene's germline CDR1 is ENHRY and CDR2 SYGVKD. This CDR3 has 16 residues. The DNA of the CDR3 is TGCGCCATCAGCCCGCGTGTGGGGAAGTCTACCACTGAAGCTTTCTTT. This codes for CAISPRVGKSTTEAFF.

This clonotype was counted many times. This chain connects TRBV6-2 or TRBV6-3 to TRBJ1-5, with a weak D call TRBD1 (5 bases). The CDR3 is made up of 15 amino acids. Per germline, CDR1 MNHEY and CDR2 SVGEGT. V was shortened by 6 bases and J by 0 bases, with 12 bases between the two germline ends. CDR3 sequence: CASSPGTHSNQPQHF. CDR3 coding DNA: TGTGCCAGCAGCCCTGGGACGCATAGCAATCAGCCCCAGCATTTT.

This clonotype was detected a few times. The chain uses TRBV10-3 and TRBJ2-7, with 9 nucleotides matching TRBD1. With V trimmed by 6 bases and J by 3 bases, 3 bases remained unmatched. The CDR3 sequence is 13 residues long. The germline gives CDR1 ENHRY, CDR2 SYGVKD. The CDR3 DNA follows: TGTGCCATCAGGGGGACAGGGCTCTACGAGCAGTACTTC. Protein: CAIRGTGLYEQYF.

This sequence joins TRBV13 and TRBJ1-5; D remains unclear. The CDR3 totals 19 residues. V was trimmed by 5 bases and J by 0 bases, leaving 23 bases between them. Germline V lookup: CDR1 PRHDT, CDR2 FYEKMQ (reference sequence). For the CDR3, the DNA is TGTGCCAGCAGCCAACTCGGTTTTGGGTGGCGGGGTAGCAATCAGCCCCAGCATTTT. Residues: CASSQLGFGWRGSNQPQHF.

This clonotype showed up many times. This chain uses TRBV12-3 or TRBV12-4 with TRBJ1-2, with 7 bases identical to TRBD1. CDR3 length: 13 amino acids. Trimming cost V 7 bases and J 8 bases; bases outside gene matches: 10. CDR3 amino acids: CASKQGGHWGYTF. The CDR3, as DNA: TGTGCCAGCAAGCAAGGGGGCCACTGGGGCTACACCTTC.

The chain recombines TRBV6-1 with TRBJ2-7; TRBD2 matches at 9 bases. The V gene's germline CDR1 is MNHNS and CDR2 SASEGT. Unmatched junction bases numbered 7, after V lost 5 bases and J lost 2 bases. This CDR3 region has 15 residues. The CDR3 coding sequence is TGTGCCAGCAGTCCCTTAGCGGGAGCCACCTACGAGCAGTACTTC. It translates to CASSPLAGATYEQYF.

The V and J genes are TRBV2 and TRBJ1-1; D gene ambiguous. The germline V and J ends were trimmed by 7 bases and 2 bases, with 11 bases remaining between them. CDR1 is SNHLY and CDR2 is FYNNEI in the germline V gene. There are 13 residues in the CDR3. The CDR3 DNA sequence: TGTGCCAGCAAGTCGCAGCAAAACACTGAAGCTTTCTTT. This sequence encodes CASKSQQNTEAFF. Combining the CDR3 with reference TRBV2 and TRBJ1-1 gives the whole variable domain EPEVTQTPSHQVTQMGQEVILRCVPISNHLYFYWYRQILGQKVEFLVSFYNNEISEKSEIFDDQFSVERPDGSNFTLKIRSTKLEDSAMYFCASKSQQNTEAFFGQGTRLTVV.

The DNA of the CDR3 is TGTGCCAGCAGCCCCAGGGTTTATGGGTCACCCCTCCACTTT. It specifies CASSPRVYGSPLHF. V gene TRBV12-3 or TRBV12-4 combines with J gene TRBJ1-6; TRBD1 might be the D (5 bases). V was pared by 6 bases and J by 10 bases, with 16 bases between. The CDR3 runs to 14 residues.

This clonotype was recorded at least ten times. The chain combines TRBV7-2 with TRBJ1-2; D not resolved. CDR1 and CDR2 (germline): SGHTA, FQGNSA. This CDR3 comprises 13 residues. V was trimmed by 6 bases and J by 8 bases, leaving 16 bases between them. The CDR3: CASRAPGTFGYTF. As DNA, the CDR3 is TGTGCCAGCAGAGCACCAGGTACCTTCGGCTACACCTTC.

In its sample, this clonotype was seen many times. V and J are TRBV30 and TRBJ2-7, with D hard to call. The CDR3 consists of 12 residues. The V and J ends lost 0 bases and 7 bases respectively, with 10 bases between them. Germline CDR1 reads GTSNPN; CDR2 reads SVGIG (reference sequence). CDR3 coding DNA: TGTGCCTGGAGTGTAGTAGGCGCGGAGCAGTACTTC. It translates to CAWSVVGAEQYF.

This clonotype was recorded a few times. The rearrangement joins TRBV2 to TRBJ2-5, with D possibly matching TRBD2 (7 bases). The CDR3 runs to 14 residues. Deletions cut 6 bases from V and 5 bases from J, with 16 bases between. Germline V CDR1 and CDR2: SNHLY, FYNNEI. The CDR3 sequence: CASSDRGARETQYF. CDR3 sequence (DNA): TGTGCCAGCAGCGACCGGGGGGCCAGGGAGACCCAGTACTTC.

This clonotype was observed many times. The CDR3 protein is CASSVGTLEAFF. CDR3 bases: TGTGCCAGCAGCGTGGGGACACTCGAAGCTTTCTTT. The rearrangement joins TRBV28 to TRBJ1-1, with D possibly TRBD1 on 6 matching bases. Between the trimmed V and J ends, which lost 6 bases and 8 bases, there was a span of 13 bases. The CDR3 has 12 residues. From germline, CDR1 is MDHEN and CDR2 SYDVKM.